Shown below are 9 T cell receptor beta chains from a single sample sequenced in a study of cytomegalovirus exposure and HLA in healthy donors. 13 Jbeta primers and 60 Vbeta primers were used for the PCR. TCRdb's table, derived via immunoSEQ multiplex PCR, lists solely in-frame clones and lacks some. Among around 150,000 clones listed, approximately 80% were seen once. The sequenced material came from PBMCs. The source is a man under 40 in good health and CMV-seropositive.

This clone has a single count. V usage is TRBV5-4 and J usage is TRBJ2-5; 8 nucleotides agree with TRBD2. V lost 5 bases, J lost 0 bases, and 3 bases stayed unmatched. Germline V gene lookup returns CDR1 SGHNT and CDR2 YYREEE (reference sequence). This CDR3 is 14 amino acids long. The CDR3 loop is CASSLTSDQETQYF. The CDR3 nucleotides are TGTGCCAGCAGTTTGACTAGCGACCAAGAGACCCAGTACTTC.

In nucleotides, the CDR3 is TGTGCCAGCAGTACCAGCCTAGCGGGAGACAATGAGCAGTTCTTC. Amino acids: CASSTSLAGDNEQFF. The chain links TRBV6-5 to TRBJ2-1; 10 nucleotides match TRBD2. CDR3 length: 15 amino acids. The V segment lost 5 bases and the J segment 5 bases; nucleotides outside the gene matches: 6. Germline CDR1 and CDR2: MNHEY and SVGAGI.

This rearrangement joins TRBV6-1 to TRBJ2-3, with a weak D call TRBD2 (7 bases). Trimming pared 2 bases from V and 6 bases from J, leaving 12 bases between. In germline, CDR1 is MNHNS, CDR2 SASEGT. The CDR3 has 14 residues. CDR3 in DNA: TGTGCCAGCAGTGAACGGGGGGCAGAGGATACGCAGTATTTT. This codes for CASSERGAEDTQYF.

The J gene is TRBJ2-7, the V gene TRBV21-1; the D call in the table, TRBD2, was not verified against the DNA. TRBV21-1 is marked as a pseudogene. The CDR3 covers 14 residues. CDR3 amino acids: CASSKSAARREQYF. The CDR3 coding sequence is TGTGCCAGCAGCAAATCAGCGGCCCGCAGGGAGCAGTACTTC.

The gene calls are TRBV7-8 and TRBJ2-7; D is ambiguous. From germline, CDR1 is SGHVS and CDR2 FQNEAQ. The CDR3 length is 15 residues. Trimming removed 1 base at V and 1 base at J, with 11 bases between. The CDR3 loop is CASSLERFASYEQYF. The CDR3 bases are TGTGCCAGCAGCTTAGAAAGATTCGCGTCCTACGAGCAGTACTTC.

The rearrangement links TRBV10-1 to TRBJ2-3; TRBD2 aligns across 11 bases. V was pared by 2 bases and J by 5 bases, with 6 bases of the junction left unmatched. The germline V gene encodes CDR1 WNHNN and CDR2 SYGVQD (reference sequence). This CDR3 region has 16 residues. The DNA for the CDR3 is TGCGCCAGCAGTGAGGGAACTAGCGGGGGCCAAGATACGCAGTATTTT. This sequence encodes CASSEGTSGGQDTQYF.

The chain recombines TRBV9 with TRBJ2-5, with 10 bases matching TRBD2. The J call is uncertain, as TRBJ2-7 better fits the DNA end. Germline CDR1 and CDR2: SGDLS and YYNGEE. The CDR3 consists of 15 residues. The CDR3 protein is CASSVGTSGAYEQYF. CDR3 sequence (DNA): TGTGCCAGCAGCGTAGGGACTAGCGGAGCCTACGAGCAGTACTTC.

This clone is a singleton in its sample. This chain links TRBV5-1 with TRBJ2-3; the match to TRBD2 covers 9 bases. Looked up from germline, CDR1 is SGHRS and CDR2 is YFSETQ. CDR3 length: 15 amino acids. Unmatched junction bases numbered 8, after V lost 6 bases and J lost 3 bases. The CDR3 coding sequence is TGCGCCAGCACAGGGCTGACTAGCGGTACAGATACGCAGTATTTT. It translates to CASTGLTSGTDTQYF. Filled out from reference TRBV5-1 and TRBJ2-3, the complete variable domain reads KAGVTQTPRYLIKTRGQQVTLSCSPISGHRSVSWYQQTPGQGLQFLFEYFSETQRNKGNFPGRFSGRQFSNSRSEMNVSTLELGDSALYLCASTGLTSGTDTQYFGPGTRLTVL.

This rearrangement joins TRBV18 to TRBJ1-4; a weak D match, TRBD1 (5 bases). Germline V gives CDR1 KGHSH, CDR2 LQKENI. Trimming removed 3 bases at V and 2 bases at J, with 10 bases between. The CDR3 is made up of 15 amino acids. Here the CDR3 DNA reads TGTGCCAGCTCACCGCCAGGGCAGACTAATGAAAAACTGTTTTTT. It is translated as CASSPPGQTNEKLFF.